One sample yielded the 32 T cell receptor beta chains listed below, sequenced in a study of cytotoxic CD8 clonotypes in ibrutinib-treated CLL. Clones were sequenced by immunoSEQ multiplex PCR, and TCRdb holds only the in-frame ones, with some missing. The data hold some 200,000 clones, with about 75% observed a single time. The specimen was PBMCs, collected after 12 months of ibrutinib treatment. All receptors derive from a human donor with chronic lymphocytic leukemia.

This rearrangement joins TRBV28 to TRBJ1-2; a possible D gene is TRBD1 (6 bases). Germline CDR1 and CDR2: MDHEN and SYDVKM. The CDR3 totals 14 residues. Trimming cost V 4 bases and J 8 bases, with 17 bases left between them. The CDR3 DNA is TGTGCCAGCAGTTCTTACCGGACAGAGGGAGGCTACACCTTC. It specifies CASSSYRTEGGYTF.

This chain connects TRBV5-6 to TRBJ1-2; 7 bases agree with TRBD1. The CDR3 consists of 13 residues. Germline values: CDR1 SGHDT, CDR2 YYEEEE. V was pared by 4 bases and J by 4 bases, with 4 bases of the junction left unmatched. Written as DNA, the CDR3 is TGTGCCAGCAGCGTACAGGGGATCTATGGCTACACCTTC. This sequence encodes CASSVQGIYGYTF.

The rearrangement links TRBV28 to TRBJ2-7; 10 nucleotides agree with TRBD1. The CDR3 contains 16 residues. V was pared by 3 bases and J by 0 bases, with 5 bases of the junction left unmatched. Per the germline V gene, CDR1 is MDHEN and CDR2 is SYDVKM. CDR3 region: CASSFLDRGSSYEQYF. In DNA, the CDR3 is TGTGCCAGCAGTTTTTTGGACAGGGGGAGCTCCTACGAGCAGTACTTC.

The genes are TRBV2 and TRBJ1-1; 8 bases fit TRBD1. The germline V gene has CDR1 SNHLY and CDR2 FYNNEI. The V and J ends lost 8 bases and 0 bases, in that order; junction bases with no gene match: 11. This CDR3 region has 16 residues. CDR3 sequence reads: CASYGQGAGMNTEAFF. DNA of the CDR3: TGTGCCAGCTATGGGCAGGGGGCAGGAATGAACACTGAAGCTTTCTTT.

The chain uses TRBV5-6 and TRBJ2-2; D remains ambiguous. V lost 1 base and J lost 5, with 15 bases in between. Per germline, CDR1 SGHDT and CDR2 YYEEEE. CDR3 length equals 16 residues. The CDR3 coding sequence is TGTGCCAGCAGCTTGTTGGATAGGCCGTGGACCGGGGAGCTGTTTTTT. It translates to CASSLLDRPWTGELFF.

The J gene is TRBJ2-5, the V gene TRBV7-2; TRBD2 matches at 8 bases. The germline V gene has CDR1 SGHTA and CDR2 FQGNSA. The V and J ends lost 2 bases and 2 bases, in that order; junction bases with no gene match: 7. The CDR3 has 16 residues. The CDR3 DNA follows: TGTGCCAGCAGCTTATTTTCTAGCGGGTTACAAGAGACCCAGTACTTC. Its translation is CASSLFSSGLQETQYF.

J is TRBJ1-6 and V is TRBV6-1, with D perhaps TRBD1 (5 bases). CDR1 and CDR2 (germline): MNHNS, SASEGT. Trimming removed 1 base from V and 9 bases from J, with 13 bases in between. The CDR3 consists of 15 residues. The CDR3 sequence is CASSEERGLGSPLHF. CDR3 DNA: TGTGCCAGCAGTGAAGAGAGGGGACTTGGTTCACCCCTCCACTTT.

J is TRBJ2-3 and V is TRBV30, with 8 bases matching TRBD2. The CDR3 loop spans 14 amino acids. The germline CDR1 and CDR2 sequences are GTSNPN and SVGIG (reference sequence). Unmatched junction bases numbered 4, after V lost 2 bases and J lost 3 bases. DNA of the CDR3: TGTGCCTGGAGTAAAGGCGGGGGGACAGATACGCAGTATTTT. Translation gives CAWSKGGGTDTQYF.

The V gene is TRBV10-2, the J gene TRBJ2-2; a weak D match, TRBD1 (5 bases). CDR1 is WSHSY, CDR2 SAAADI, per germline. The CDR3 sequence is 13 residues long. Trimming left V 5 bases short and J 7 bases short, with 11 bases between. This CDR3 is CASSTYRNGELFF. The CDR3 nucleotides read TGCGCCAGCAGTACCTACAGGAACGGGGAGCTGTTTTTT.

The chain uses TRBV6-6 and TRBJ2-7, with 9 nucleotides matching TRBD1. Trimming removed 4 bases from V and 4 bases from J; junction bases left unmatched: 5. The CDR3 has 14 amino acids. Germline V lookup: CDR1 MNHNY, CDR2 SVGAGI (reference sequence). This CDR3 is CASSSSGTGYEQYF. The CDR3 bases are TGTGCCAGCAGTTCCTCCGGGACAGGGTACGAGCAGTACTTC.

This clone showed up just once. The chain employs TRBV5-6 and TRBJ1-2; D unclear. The germline V and J ends were trimmed by 4 bases and 7 bases, with 14 bases remaining between them. The germline gives CDR1 SGHDT, CDR2 YYEEEE. This CDR3 has 13 residues. This CDR3 reads CASSKVRAGGYTF. In DNA, the CDR3 is TGTGCCAGCAGCAAGGTACGGGCTGGTGGCTACACCTTC.

This clone has only one observation. This sequence joins TRBV28 and TRBJ1-1; no definite D call. This CDR3 contains 14 residues. The germline CDR1 and CDR2 sequences are MDHEN and SYDVKM. Trimming left V 2 bases short and J 7 bases short, with 14 bases between. This CDR3 is CASSLQQRRGEAFF. CDR3 bases: TGTGCCAGCAGTTTACAACAACGAAGAGGTGAAGCTTTCTTT.

The gene calls are TRBV7-2 and TRBJ2-7; 8 bases map to TRBD2. Germline CDR1 is SGHTA and CDR2 is FQGNSA. There are 15 residues in the CDR3. J gave up 4 bases and V 1 base, and 6 bases lay outside the gene matches. The CDR3 reads CASSLGGLVVYEQYF. CDR3 nucleotides: TGTGCCAGCAGCTTAGGGGGACTAGTCGTATACGAGCAGTACTTC.

The rearrangement uses TRBV29-1 and TRBJ1-2; D is possibly TRBD1 (5 bases). Per the germline V gene, CDR1 is SQVTM and CDR2 is ANQGSEA. The CDR3 runs to 13 residues. V dropped 7 bases and J dropped 3 bases, with 15 bases sitting between them. The CDR3 here is CSGNGGGDYGYTF. CDR3 nucleotide sequence: TGCAGCGGCAACGGGGGAGGCGACTATGGCTACACCTTC.

This clone was found many times. The chain combines TRBV19 with TRBJ1-1; tentative D call: TRBD1 (6 bases). V shed 5 bases and J shed 0 bases, with 13 bases lying between them. Per germline, CDR1 LNHDA and CDR2 SQIVND (reference sequence). CDR3 length equals 15 residues. The CDR3 here is CASSERTAMNTEAFF. Here the CDR3 DNA reads TGTGCCAGTAGTGAGCGGACAGCCATGAACACTGAAGCTTTCTTT.

This clone has just a few counts. V and J are TRBV11-2 and TRBJ1-6; D is undetermined. The V end lost 5 bases, the J end lost 0 bases, and 11 bases lay between the germline ends. The germline CDR1 and CDR2 sequences are SGHAT and FQNNGV. The CDR3 covers 16 residues. CDR3 loop: CASSLPQHSYNSPLHF. DNA of the CDR3: TGTGCCAGCAGCCTACCACAGCACTCCTATAATTCACCCCTCCACTTT.

This clone showed up just a few times. The chain joins TRBV30 to TRBJ1-1; 8 bases agree with TRBD1. Germline V gene sequence: CDR1 GTSNPN, CDR2 SVGIG (reference sequence). V gave up 4 bases and J gave up 5 bases; unmatched junction bases: 9. The CDR3 sequence is 14 residues long. The CDR3 DNA sequence: TGTGCCTGGACACCAGGACAGGGAGGAACTGAAGCTTTCTTT. It yields the protein CAWTPGQGGTEAFF.

This clone has more than one count but fewer than ten. This chain uses TRBV5-1 with TRBJ2-3; D not resolved. The germline V gene has CDR1 SGHRS and CDR2 YFSETQ. This CDR3 region has 15 residues. The V end lost 0 bases, the J end lost 4 bases, and 12 bases lay between the germline ends. CDR3 sequence reads: CASSLAAATSDTQYF. The DNA of the CDR3 is TGCGCCAGCAGCTTGGCCGCGGCGACATCAGATACGCAGTATTTT.

This clone has more than one count but fewer than ten. The chain is built from TRBV19 and TRBJ1-2, with D maybe TRBD1 (6 bases). CDR1 LNHDA and CDR2 SQIVND come from the germline V gene (reference sequence). V shed 6 bases and J shed 5 bases, with 25 bases lying between them. CDR3 size: 17 residues. This CDR3 is CASSPSGQGPRGYGYTF. The CDR3 DNA sequence: TGTGCCAGTAGCCCCTCGGGGCAGGGGCCAAGGGGGTATGGCTACACCTTC. Based on the CDR3 plus reference TRBV19 and TRBJ1-2, the full variable domain is DGGITQSPKYLFRKEGQNVTLSCEQNLNHDAMYWYRQDPGQGLRLIYYSQIVNDFQKGDIAEGYSVSREKKESFPLTVTSAQKNPTAFYLCASSPSGQGPRGYGYTFGSGTRLTVV.

The gene calls are TRBV27 and TRBJ2-5, with D tentatively TRBD2 (6 bases). Looked up from germline, CDR1 is MNHEY and CDR2 is SMNVEV (reference sequence). The V and J ends lost 0 bases and 5 bases respectively, with 19 bases between them. The CDR3 loop spans 17 amino acids. The CDR3 bases are TGTGCCAGCAGTTTATCCCCTACCGCGGCGGGATGGGAGACCCAGTACTTC. This sequence encodes CASSLSPTAAGWETQYF.

The rearrangement links TRBV5-6 to TRBJ1-2; 7 nucleotides match TRBD1. Per germline, CDR1 SGHDT and CDR2 YYEEEE. V lost 3 bases to trimming and J lost 2 bases; unmatched junction nucleotides: 4. The CDR3 spans 14 residues. The CDR3 reads CASSSEQGNYGYTF. The CDR3 DNA sequence: TGTGCCAGCAGCTCAGAACAGGGGAACTATGGCTACACCTTC.

Only one count was recorded for this clone. The chain joins TRBV7-9 to TRBJ2-1; maybe TRBD2 (5 bases). Trimming cost V 3 bases and J 4 bases, with 13 bases left between them. The CDR3 loop spans 15 amino acids. Germline CDR1 SEHNR, CDR2 FQNEAQ (reference sequence). The CDR3 protein is CASSFSITRYNEQFF. CDR3 nucleotides: TGTGCCAGCAGCTTCTCCATTACTAGATACAATGAGCAGTTCTTC.

This chain uses TRBV5-1 with TRBJ1-2, with D tentatively TRBD1 (5 bases). The CDR3 totals 15 residues. Trimming removed 0 bases at V and 5 bases at J, with 14 bases between. The germline V gene encodes CDR1 SGHRS and CDR2 YFSETQ. CDR3 bases: TGCGCCAGCAGCTTGGCCGACAGAAAGGGGTATGGCTACACCTTC. This translates into CASSLADRKGYGYTF.

This clone occurred a few times. The genes are TRBV7-8 and TRBJ1-5, with 8 bases that match TRBD1. Germline CDR1 and CDR2: SGHVS and FQNEAQ. The V gene end was trimmed by 5 bases and the J gene end by 3 bases; junction bases not matched to a gene: 9. CDR3 size: 16 residues. The CDR3 region is CASSRTGTGINQPQHF. CDR3 DNA: TGTGCCAGCAGCCGAACCGGGACAGGAATCAATCAGCCCCAGCATTTT.

This chain uses TRBV6-6 with TRBJ2-1, with D uncertain. Trimming took off 7 bases at V and 4 bases at J, with 14 bases between the two ends. The CDR3 sequence is 14 residues long. Germline V gene sequence: CDR1 MNHNY, CDR2 SVGAGI (reference sequence). CDR3 coding DNA: TGTGCCAGCAAAGGGTCCCTGACATACAATGAGCAGTTCTTC. This translates into CASKGSLTYNEQFF.

The table lists this clone with a few counts. The CDR3, as DNA: TGTGCCAGCAGCTTAACAGGGTCGGACGAGCAGTACTTC. Protein sequence: CASSLTGSDEQYF. The V and J genes are TRBV7-6 and TRBJ2-7, with a tentative D call TRBD1 (6 bases). Germline CDR1 and CDR2: SGHVS and FNYEAQ. V was cut by 2 bases and J by 5 bases, with 10 bases left in between. The CDR3 sequence is 13 residues long.

The chain employs TRBV11-3 and TRBJ1-1; D is perhaps TRBD1 (5 bases). The CDR3 is 15 amino acids. In germline, CDR1 is SGHNT, CDR2 YENEEA. Trimming took 0 bases from V and 4 from J, leaving 12 bases between them. This chain's CDR3 is CASSLDGMGPTEAFF. Written as DNA, the CDR3 is TGTGCCAGCAGCTTAGACGGTATGGGGCCCACTGAAGCTTTCTTT.

This rearrangement joins TRBV7-9 to TRBJ1-4; TRBD1 aligns across 7 bases. Germline values: CDR1 SEHNR, CDR2 FQNEAQ (reference sequence). This CDR3 has 17 residues. The V and J ends lost 5 bases and 4 bases, in that order; junction bases with no gene match: 13. The CDR3 here is CASSPDQKGAGNEKLFF. The CDR3 DNA reads TGTGCCAGCAGCCCCGACCAGAAGGGGGCTGGTAATGAAAAACTGTTTTTT. Full variable domain (rest looked up from reference TRBV7-9 and TRBJ1-4): DTGVSQNPRHKITKRGQNVTFRCDPISEHNRLYWYRQTLGQGPEFLTYFQNEAQLEKSRLLSDRFSAERPKGSFSTLEIQRTEQGDSAMYLCASSPDQKGAGNEKLFFGSGTQLSVL.

The J gene is TRBJ2-2, the V gene TRBV5-5, with D uncertain. The V gene's germline CDR1 is SGHKS and CDR2 YYEKEE (reference sequence). V was cut by 5 bases and J by 3 bases, with 8 bases left in between. This CDR3 spans 13 amino acids. CDR3 DNA sequence: TGTGCCAGCAGGGTGAGCGACACCGGGGAGCTGTTTTTT. It codes for CASRVSDTGELFF.

J is TRBJ2-2 and V is TRBV5-1; TRBD2 matches at 8 bases. The length of the CDR3 is 18 residues. The V gene's germline CDR1 is SGHRS and CDR2 YFSETQ. Trimming at V came to 4 bases and at J to 4 bases, leaving 15 bases not matched to a gene. In DNA form, the CDR3 reads TGCGCCAGCAGCCCCCTGACGGGGGGGCGGTCGGGCACCGGGGAGCTGTTTTTT. Translating it yields CASSPLTGGRSGTGELFF.

The V gene is TRBV30, the J gene TRBJ2-7; D is perhaps TRBD1 (6 bases). V dropped 5 bases and J dropped 3 bases, with 17 bases sitting between them. CDR1 is GTSNPN and CDR2 is SVGIG in the germline V gene (reference sequence). This CDR3 has 14 residues. In DNA, the CDR3 is TGTGCCTGGGGGGACGGACAGCGAGGCTACGAGCAGTACTTC. It encodes CAWGDGQRGYEQYF.

Only a few counts were recorded for this clone. The chain links TRBV5-1 to TRBJ1-4, with D unresolved. Looked up from germline, CDR1 is SGHRS and CDR2 is YFSETQ. This CDR3 contains 15 residues. V lost 4 bases and J 1 base, leaving 11 bases between the germline ends. DNA for the CDR3: TGCGCCAGCAGCCGGTTTACGGGAACTAATGAAAAACTGTTTTTT. It yields the protein CASSRFTGTNEKLFF. Using reference TRBV5-1 and TRBJ1-4 for the parts outside the CDR3, the full variable domain is KAGVTQTPRYLIKTRGQQVTLSCSPISGHRSVSWYQQTPGQGLQFLFEYFSETQRNKGNFPGRFSGRQFSNSRSEMNVSTLELGDSALYLCASSRFTGTNEKLFFGSGTQLSVL.